The 2 T cell receptor beta chains listed next were all sequenced from one sample in a study of cytomegalovirus exposure and HLA in healthy donors. The PCR was carried out with 60 Vbeta primers and 13 Jbeta primers. The method was immunoSEQ multiplex PCR; TCRdb's version includes in-frame clones alone and lacks a portion of them. The repertoire holds under 300,000 clones, with 70% to 90% as singletons. Sequencing used PBMCs. The receptors were gathered from an older woman in good health and CMV-seropositive.

The chain uses TRBV7-9 and TRBJ2-1; D is perhaps TRBD1 (5 bases). The length of the CDR3 is 12 residues. Germline CDR1 SEHNR, CDR2 FQNEAQ (reference sequence). The V end lost 2 bases, the J end lost 9 bases, and 8 bases lay between the germline ends. CDR3: CASSLRGSEQFF. The CDR3 bases are TGTGCCAGCAGCTTAAGGGGAAGTGAGCAGTTCTTC.

The genes are TRBV27 and TRBJ2-3, with 7 nucleotides matching TRBD2. CDR1 is MNHEY, CDR2 SMNVEV, per germline (reference sequence). Trimming at V came to 6 bases and at J to 4 bases, leaving 16 bases not matched to a gene. This CDR3 is 17 amino acids long. The CDR3 loop is CASSQRGLWGLPDTQYF. The CDR3 DNA sequence: TGTGCCAGCAGCCAAAGGGGATTATGGGGACTACCAGATACGCAGTATTTT.